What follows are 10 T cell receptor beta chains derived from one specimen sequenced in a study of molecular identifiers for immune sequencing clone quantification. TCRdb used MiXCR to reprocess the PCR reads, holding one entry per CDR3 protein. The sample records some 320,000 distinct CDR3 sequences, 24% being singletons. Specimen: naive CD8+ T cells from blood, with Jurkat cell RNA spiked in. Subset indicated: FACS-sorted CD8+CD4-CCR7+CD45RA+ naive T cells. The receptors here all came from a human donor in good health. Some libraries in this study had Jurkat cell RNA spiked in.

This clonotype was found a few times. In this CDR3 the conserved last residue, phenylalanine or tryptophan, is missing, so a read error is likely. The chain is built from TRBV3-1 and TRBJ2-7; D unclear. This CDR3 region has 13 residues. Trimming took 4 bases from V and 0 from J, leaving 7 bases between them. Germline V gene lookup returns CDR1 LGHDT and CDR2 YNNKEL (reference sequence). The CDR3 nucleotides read TGTGCCAGCAGCCCCCCAGACTCCTACGAGCAGTACCTC. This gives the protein CASSPPDSYEQYL.

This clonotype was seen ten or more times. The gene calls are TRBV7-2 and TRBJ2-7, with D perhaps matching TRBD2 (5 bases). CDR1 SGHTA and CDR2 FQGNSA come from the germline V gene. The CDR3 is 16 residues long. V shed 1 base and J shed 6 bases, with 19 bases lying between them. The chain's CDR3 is CASSLEERAVFTEQYF. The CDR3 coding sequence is TGTGCCAGCAGCTTAGAGGAGCGAGCGGTCTTTACCGAGCAGTACTTC.

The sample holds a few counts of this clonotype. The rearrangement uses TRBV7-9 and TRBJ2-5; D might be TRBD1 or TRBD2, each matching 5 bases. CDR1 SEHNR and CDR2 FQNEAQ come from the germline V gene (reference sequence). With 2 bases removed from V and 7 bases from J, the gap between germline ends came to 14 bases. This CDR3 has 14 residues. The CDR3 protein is CASSLSRDRRTQYF. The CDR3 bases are TGTGCCAGCAGCTTATCCCGGGACCGCAGGACCCAGTACTTC.

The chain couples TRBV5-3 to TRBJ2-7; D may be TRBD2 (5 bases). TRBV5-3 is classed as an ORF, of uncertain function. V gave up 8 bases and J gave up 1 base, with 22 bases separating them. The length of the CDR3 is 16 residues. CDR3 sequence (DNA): TGTGCCAGCAGCGGTCTAGGTGCGGGTCCTTCCTACGAGCAGTACTTC. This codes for CASSGLGAGPSYEQYF.

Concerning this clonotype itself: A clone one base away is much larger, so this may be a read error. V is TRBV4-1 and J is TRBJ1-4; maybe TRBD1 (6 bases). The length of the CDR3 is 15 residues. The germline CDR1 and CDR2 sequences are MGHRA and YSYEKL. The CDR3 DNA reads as TGCGCCGGCAGCCAAGATCACCCAGGGGATGAAAAACTGTTTTTT. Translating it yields CAGSQDHPGDEKLFF.

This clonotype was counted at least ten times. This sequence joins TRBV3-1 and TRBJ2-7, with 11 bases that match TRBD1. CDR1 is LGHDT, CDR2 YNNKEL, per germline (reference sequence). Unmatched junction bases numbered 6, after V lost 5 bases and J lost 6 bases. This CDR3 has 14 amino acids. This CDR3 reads CASSYGQGAFEQYF. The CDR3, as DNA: TGTGCCAGCAGCTATGGACAGGGGGCATTCGAGCAGTACTTC.

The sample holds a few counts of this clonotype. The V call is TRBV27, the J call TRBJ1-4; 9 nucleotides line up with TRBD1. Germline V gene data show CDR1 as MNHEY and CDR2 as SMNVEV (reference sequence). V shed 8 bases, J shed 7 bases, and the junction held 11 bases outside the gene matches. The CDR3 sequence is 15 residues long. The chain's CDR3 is CASRIGTGRFEKLFF. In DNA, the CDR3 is TGTGCCAGCCGAATCGGGACAGGGAGGTTTGAAAAACTGTTTTTT.

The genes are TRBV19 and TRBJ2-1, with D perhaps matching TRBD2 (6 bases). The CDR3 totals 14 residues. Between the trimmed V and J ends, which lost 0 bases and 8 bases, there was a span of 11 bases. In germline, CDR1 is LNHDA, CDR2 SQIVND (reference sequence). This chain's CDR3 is CASSIDPAGDEQFF. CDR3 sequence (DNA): TGTGCCAGTAGTATAGATCCAGCGGGCGATGAGCAGTTCTTC.

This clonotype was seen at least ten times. The CDR3 reads CASSGQGAPSTRDIQYF. The DNA of the CDR3 is TGTGCCAGCAGCGGACAGGGGGCACCCTCCACCCGGGACATTCAGTACTTC. The V and J genes are TRBV7-9 and TRBJ2-4; 11 bases agree with TRBD1. This CDR3 is 17 amino acids long. Trimming cost V 5 bases and J 8 bases; bases outside gene matches: 14. Germline loops: CDR1 SEHNR, CDR2 FQNEAQ (reference sequence).

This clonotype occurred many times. CDR3 sequence: CASSLFRQGPYNEQFF. CDR3 in DNA: TGTGCCAGCAGCTTGTTTCGGCAGGGTCCCTACAATGAGCAGTTCTTC. V and J are TRBV5-5 and TRBJ2-1; D possibly corresponds to TRBD1 (5 bases). CDR3 size: 16 residues. Germline lookup yields CDR1 SGHKS and CDR2 YYEKEE (reference sequence). Trimming shortened V by 1 base and J by 2 bases, and 13 bases separated the two germline ends.